The 7 T cell receptor beta chains below were found in one sample sequenced in a study of Graves' ophthalmopathy and Graves' hyperthyroidism. Transcripts of RNA were the source for amplifying TCR beta CDR3 regions. Investigators did first-round RT-PCR with HTBI primers, then second-round multiplex PCR. TCRdb processed the multiplex PCR reads anew with MiXCR; each CDR3 protein has one entry. Of 900,000 to 1,200,000 distinct CDR3 sequences in the sample, 35% to 40% are singletons; the top ten hold around 10%. Sample: peripheral blood or thyroid tissue (not recorded which). These receptors were collected from an adult man with Graves' hyperthyroidism.

A few counts support this clonotype. This sequence joins TRBV20-1 and TRBJ1-2; 7 bases line up with TRBD1. Germline V gene lookup returns CDR1 DFQATT and CDR2 SNEGSKA (reference sequence). This CDR3 spans 15 amino acids. V lost 4 bases to trimming and J lost 1 base; unmatched junction nucleotides: 9. The CDR3 region has the DNA TGCAGTGCTACCCGGGACAGATATGTTAACTATGGCTACACCTTC. Protein product: CSATRDRYVNYGYTF.

The chain employs TRBV13 and TRBJ2-7; 7 bases are a match to TRBD1. The CDR3 extends over 16 amino acids. Germline V gene sequence: CDR1 PRHDT, CDR2 FYEKMQ (reference sequence). V lost 5 bases to trimming and J lost 5 bases; unmatched junction nucleotides: 15. For the CDR3, the DNA is TGTGCCAGCAGCGGCCGGGACAGCTATCGATCCCACGAGCAGTACTTC. It codes for CASSGRDSYRSHEQYF.

The chain combines TRBV28 with TRBJ2-7; D is unresolved. The germline V gene has CDR1 MDHEN and CDR2 SYDVKM. Trimming removed 1 base from V and 0 bases from J, with 10 bases in between. CDR3 size: 15 residues. Here the CDR3 DNA reads TGTGCCAGCAGTTTATCGTCCAGATTCTCCTACGAGCAGTACTTC. Protein: CASSLSSRFSYEQYF.

The table lists this clonotype with many counts. The CDR3 loop reads CASSDDSSYNSPLHF. DNA for the CDR3: TGTGCCAGCAGTGACGACAGCTCCTATAATTCACCCCTCCACTTT. This chain connects TRBV6-4 to TRBJ1-6, with D perhaps TRBD1 (5 bases). The CDR3 is 15 amino acids. Germline-derived CDR1 and CDR2 are MRHNA and SNTAGT. V was shortened by 2 bases and J by 0 bases, with 5 bases between the two germline ends.

The J gene is TRBJ1-4, the V gene TRBV28; D call uncertain. Germline loops: CDR1 MDHEN, CDR2 SYDVKM. There are 14 residues in the CDR3. Trimming shortened V by 3 bases and J by 0 bases, and 5 bases separated the two germline ends. This CDR3 reads CASSLRPTNEKLFF. The CDR3 DNA is TGTGCCAGCAGTTTGCGGCCAACTAATGAAAAACTGTTTTTT.

In regard to this clonotype: A single base separates this from a much larger clone, so it may be a read error. The chain recombines TRBV7-2 with TRBJ1-5; no firm D call. Deletions cut 0 bases from V and 4 bases from J, with 16 bases between. CDR1 and CDR2 from the germline V gene are SGHTA and FQGNSA. The CDR3 totals 17 residues. In DNA, the CDR3 is TGTGCCAGCAGCTTAGCCGCGAGGGCCGTTGGGAATCAGCCCCAGCATTTT. As protein: CASSLAARAVGNQPQHF.

This chain uses TRBV20-1 with TRBJ2-7; 8 bases match TRBD2. CDR1 is DFQATT and CDR2 is SNEGSKA in the germline V gene (reference sequence). J lost 4 bases, V lost 1 base, and 6 bases had no gene match. The CDR3 is 14 amino acids. CDR3: CSARVGGGHYEQYF. The CDR3 nucleotides read TGCAGTGCTAGAGTCGGGGGGGGTCATTACGAGCAGTACTTC.